Each of the 7 T cell receptor beta chains below was sequenced from the same sample in a study of metastatic and nonmetastatic thyroid tumors. TCRdb reprocessed the PCR reads using MiXCR. This repertoire shows around 61,000 clones, 25% to 30% found once; its top ten account for 15% to 20%. All patients were treatment-naive before thyroid surgery. Sequences were obtained from blood. All receptors come from a female donor with papillary thyroid cancer or a benign thyroid nodule (not recorded which). Some clones in this sample may be carry-over from other donors' samples.

The chain couples TRBV20-1 to TRBJ1-2; D perhaps matches TRBD1 (5 bases). The CDR3 spans 20 residues. CDR1 is DFQATT and CDR2 is SNEGSKA in the germline V gene (reference sequence). V lost 2 bases and J lost 1, with 29 bases in between. The DNA of the CDR3 is TGCAGTGCTAGATTGCTTACCTTAGGAGGGGCCGAAACTCTTAACTATGGCTACACCTTC. Translated: CSARLLTLGGAETLNYGYTF.

The chain employs TRBV20-1 and TRBJ2-7; no definite D call. This CDR3 is 10 amino acids long. The V end lost 5 bases, the J end lost 3 bases, and 5 bases lay between the germline ends. CDR1 and CDR2 from the germline V gene are DFQATT and SNEGSKA (reference sequence). The CDR3 nucleotides read TGCAGTGCTGTGCACTACGAGCAGTACTTC. Translated, it gives CSAVHYEQYF.

This clone came up a few times. The chain employs TRBV6-2 or TRBV6-3 and TRBJ2-2; 10 positions agree with TRBD2. CDR1 and CDR2 (germline): MNHEY, SVGEGT. Trimming removed 0 bases from V and 3 bases from J; junction bases left unmatched: 4. The CDR3 sequence is 17 residues long. Written as DNA, the CDR3 is TGTGCCAGCAGTTACTCAGCGGGGGGGCCTCACACCGGGGAGCTGTTTTTT. This encodes CASSYSAGGPHTGELFF.

This clone was counted between two and nine times. The V call is TRBV12-3 or TRBV12-4, the J call TRBJ2-7; the match to TRBD1 covers 10 bases. This CDR3 has 13 amino acids. V gave up 8 bases and J gave up 5 bases; unmatched junction bases: 6. The CDR3 DNA sequence: TGTGCCAGCGGGGAGGACAGGGGGAACGAGCAGTACTTC. Translating it yields CASGEDRGNEQYF.

This clone was seen more than once but under ten times. The chain carries TRBV6-2 or TRBV6-3 and TRBJ2-1; the match to TRBD2 covers 9 bases. The CDR3 loop spans 16 amino acids. The ends lost 4 bases at V and 7 bases at J; junction bases unmatched: 11. Germline CDR1 and CDR2: MNHEY and SVGEGT. In DNA, the CDR3 is TGTGCCAGCAGTTCCCCCCGGCTAGCGGGAAAGAATGAGCAGTTCTTC. It translates to CASSSPRLAGKNEQFF.

The V call is TRBV12-3 or TRBV12-4, the J call TRBJ2-2, with 9 bases that match TRBD1. This CDR3 has 15 residues. J lost 1 base, V lost 5 bases, and 2 bases had no gene match. The CDR3 loop is CASSRQGENTGELFF. The CDR3 DNA is TGTGCCAGCAGTAGACAGGGGGAGAACACCGGGGAGCTGTTTTTT.

V gene TRBV20-1 combines with J gene TRBJ2-7; 8 bases align to TRBD1. The CDR3 runs 15 residues. From germline, CDR1 is DFQATT and CDR2 SNEGSKA (reference sequence). With 0 bases clipped from V and 7 bases from J, the junction kept 11 bases outside the gene matches. The CDR3 is CSARDQWTGRGEQYF. The CDR3 DNA follows: TGCAGTGCTAGAGACCAATGGACAGGGCGAGGGGAGCAGTACTTC.